The 6 T cell receptor beta chains listed next were all sequenced from one sample in a study of human T cells and chemical hapten exposure. Time point noted: patch test 2, 6 weeks after DPC sensitization. Treatment denoted: therapeutic diphenylcyclopropenone sensitization with weekly scalp DPC. TCRdb re-derived calls from the RACE reads in MiXCR, one entry per CDR3 protein. The sample contains roughly 96,000 distinct CDR3 sequences, about a tenth of which appear only once. This material consisted of whole blood, taken in connection with sensitization to the hapten diphenylcyclopropenone (DPC). Receptors were obtained from a woman in her thirties or forties with alopecia areata. Some clones in this sample may be carry-over from other donors' samples.

There are many counts of this clonotype. The rearrangement uses TRBV7-2 and TRBJ1-1; no clear D. Germline lookup yields CDR1 SGHTA and CDR2 FQGNSA. The CDR3 is 15 amino acids. The ends were cut back, 1 base at V and 2 bases at J, with 11 bases in the middle. This chain's CDR3 is CASSLEGRSNTEAFF. CDR3 in DNA: TGTGCCAGCAGCTTAGAGGGTCGGTCAAACACTGAAGCTTTCTTT.

At least ten counts were recorded for this clonotype. V usage is TRBV6-4 and J usage is TRBJ1-5, with TRBD1 matching over 7 bases. Germline trimming cut 4 bases from V and 5 bases from J; bases unmatched to any gene: 8. CDR3 size: 15 residues. Germline V gene data show CDR1 as MRHNA and CDR2 as SNTAGT. The CDR3 sequence: CASSAFPGGDQPQHF. The CDR3, as DNA: TGTGCCAGCAGTGCATTCCCAGGGGGGGATCAGCCCCAGCATTTT.

This chain uses TRBV27 with TRBJ2-7; TRBD1 is a possible D gene (6 bases). V gave up 8 bases and J gave up 5 bases, with 19 bases separating them. This CDR3 contains 14 residues. The germline CDR1 and CDR2 sequences are MNHEY and SMNVEV (reference sequence). CDR3 loop: CASARWSGANEQYF. CDR3 DNA: TGTGCCAGCGCCCGGTGGTCAGGGGCCAACGAGCAGTACTTC.

This clonotype was detected many times. The CDR3 sequence is CASSRPAGGADTQYF. Written as DNA, the CDR3 is TGTGCCAGCAGCCGACCAGCGGGAGGTGCAGATACGCAGTATTTT. The rearrangement links TRBV14 to TRBJ2-3, with TRBD2 identical over 9 bases. V trimming: 4 bases; J trimming: 4 bases; junction bases outside the gene matches: 6. Germline V lookup: CDR1 SGHDN, CDR2 FVKESK. The CDR3 is 15 amino acids.

This chain joins TRBV12-3 or TRBV12-4 and TRBJ2-1; TRBD2 matches at 8 bases. The CDR3 consists of 16 residues. Germline trimming cut 3 bases from V and 8 bases from J; bases unmatched to any gene: 12. The CDR3 protein is CASSFSSGTRLDEQFF. The CDR3, as DNA: TGTGCCAGCAGTTTTTCCTCCGGGACTAGGTTAGATGAGCAGTTCTTC.

This chain joins TRBV11-2 and TRBJ2-1; maybe TRBD2 (6 bases). CDR1 is SGHAT and CDR2 is FQNNGV in the germline V gene. V was pared by 0 bases and J by 7 bases, with 13 bases between. CDR3 length: 15 amino acids. CDR3 amino acids: CASSLELARRNEQFF. The CDR3 DNA follows: TGTGCCAGCAGCTTAGAACTAGCTAGGAGGAATGAGCAGTTCTTC.